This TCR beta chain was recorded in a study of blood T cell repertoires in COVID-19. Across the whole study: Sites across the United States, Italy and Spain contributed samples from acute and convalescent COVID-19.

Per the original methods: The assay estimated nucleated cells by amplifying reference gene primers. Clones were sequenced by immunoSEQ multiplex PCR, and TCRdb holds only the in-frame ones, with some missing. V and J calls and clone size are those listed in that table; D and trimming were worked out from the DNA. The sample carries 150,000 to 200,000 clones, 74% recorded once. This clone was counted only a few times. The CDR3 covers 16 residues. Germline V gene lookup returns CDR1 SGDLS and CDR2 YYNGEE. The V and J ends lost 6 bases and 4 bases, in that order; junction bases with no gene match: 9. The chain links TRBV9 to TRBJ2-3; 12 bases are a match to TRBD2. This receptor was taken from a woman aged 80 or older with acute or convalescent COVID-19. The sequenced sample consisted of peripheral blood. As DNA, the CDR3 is TGTGCCAGCACCCCTCTAGCGGGAGGGGTTTCAGATACGCAGTATTTT. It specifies CASTPLAGGVSDTQYF. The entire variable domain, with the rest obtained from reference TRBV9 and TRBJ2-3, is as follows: DSGVTQTPKHLITATGQRVTLRCSPRSGDLSVYWYQQSLDQGLQFLIQYYNGEERAKGNILERFSAQQFPDLHSELNLSSLELGDSALYFCASTPLAGGVSDTQYFGPGTRLTVL.